This TCR beta chain came from a study of cytomegalovirus exposure and HLA in healthy donors. V was shortened by 3 bases and J by 7 bases, with 17 bases between the two germline ends. CDR1 is LNHDA and CDR2 is SQIVND in the germline V gene (reference sequence). There are 15 residues in the CDR3. This clone was found once. PCR involved 60 Vbeta and 13 Jbeta primers. Original analysis: In a later analysis, of around 85 million unique beta chains, about 10 million appeared in at least two donors. The protocol was immunoSEQ multiplex PCR, while the TCRdb copy is restricted to in-frame clones and leaves out a portion. V and J calls and clone size come straight from that table; D and trimming were deduced from the DNA. The table shows 90,000 to 100,000 clones, with about 75% occurring only once.

The TCR was taken from a man aged 40-50 years in good health and CMV-seropositive. This chain links TRBV19 with TRBJ2-3; TRBD2 might be the D (6 bases). The sequencing sample was made of PBMCs. The CDR3 protein is CASSMEGRTFNTQYF. In nucleotides, the CDR3 is TGTGCCAGTAGTATGGAGGGGAGGACCTTCAATACGCAGTATTTT.